This TCR beta chain stems from a study of T cell changes during pregnancy in multiple sclerosis. Profiling relied on immunoSEQ multiplex PCR, and the TCRdb table lists in-frame clones only, not all of them. The sample has about 83,000 clones, roughly 96% seen once; the top ten hold about 1%. Trimming took 2 bases from V and 0 from J, leaving 11 bases between them. In germline, CDR1 is MNHGY, CDR2 SAAAGT. The CDR3 has 16 residues. The TCR comes from a female donor with multiple sclerosis, enrolled in a pregnancy study. The sample here was peripheral blood, taken in the second trimester of pregnancy. The chain uses TRBV6-8 and TRBJ1-5; D gene unclear. The CDR3 spells CASSYPVSGSNQPQHF. CDR3 bases: TGTGCCAGCAGTTACCCGGTTTCAGGTAGCAATCAGCCCCAGCATTTT.